The rows below give T cell receptor beta chains drawn from one sample of a study of beta chain features in type 1 diabetes. Profiling relied on immunoSEQ multiplex PCR, and the TCRdb table lists in-frame clones only, not all of them. This sample has fewer than 45,000 clones; roughly 70% occur once, and the top ten carry about 1.6%. Material for sequencing was Tregs from blood. All receptors derive from a man aged 25 to 40 with type 1 diabetes. Some clones in this sample may be carry-over from other donors' samples. Both conserved end residues are part of each CDR3. The D gene is left open where the match is weak. The size field is filled for only some rows; it gives once, few, many or a size class.

>TRBV7-9|.|TRBD2|TRBJ2-2|15
TGTGCCAGCAGCTTACTAGCGGTGAACACCGGGGAGCTGTTTTTT
CASSLLAVNTGELFF
>TRBV30|.|.|TRBJ1-3|13
TGTGCCTGGAGTACAGGGACTGGAAACACCATATATTTT
CAWSTGTGNTIYF
>TRBV5-4|few|TRBD2|TRBJ2-5|15
TGTGCCAGCAGCCCCGGGACTAGCGTTAGGGAGACCCAGTACTTC
CASSPGTSVRETQYF
>TRBV12-5|.|.|TRBJ2-7|13
TGTGCTAGTGGCCGGGGGTCGACCTACGAGCAGTACTTC
CASGRGSTYEQYF
>TRBV29-1|.|TRBD1|TRBJ1-2|13
TGCAGCGCCCGGGACAGTTTTAACTATGGCTACACCTTC
CSARDSFNYGYTF
>TRBV14|.|.|TRBJ1-1|15
TGTGCCAGCAGCCAAATCTCCGGGGGGAACACTGAAGCTTTCTTT
CASSQISGGNTEAFF
>TRBV7-9|.|.|TRBJ1-5|14
TGTGCCAGCAGCTTACAGGGGAGCAATCAGCCCCAGCATTTT
CASSLQGSNQPQHF
>TRBV5-1|once|.|TRBJ1-1|15
TGCGCCAGCAGCTTGGGGGGGGGCGGGAGCACTGAAGCTTTCTTT
CASSLGGGGSTEAFF
>TRBV21-1|.|.|TRBJ2-3|16
TGTGCCAGCAGCCCCCGGACTAGAGAGGGCACAGATACGCAGTATTTT
CASSPRTREGTDTQYF
>TRBV7-2|.|.|TRBJ2-1|13
TGTGCCAGCAGCTTTCCGGGTATTCATGAGCAGTTCTTC
CASSFPGIHEQFF
>TRBV5-4|few|TRBD1|TRBJ1-6|15
TGTGCCAGCAGCTTATCCGGGACAGACAGGTCACCCCTCCACTTT
CASSLSGTDRSPLHF
>TRBV28|.|.|TRBJ1-5|16
TGTGCCAGCAGTCCCAACCCGGGGTCGGGCAATCAGCCCCAGCATTTT
CASSPNPGSGNQPQHF
>TRBV6-5|.|.|TRBJ2-7|15
TGTGCCAGCAGTTACTCGGCCATCCAGGGCTACGAGCAGTACTTC
CASSYSAIQGYEQYF
>TRBV21-1|.|.|TRBJ1-1|17
TGTGCCAGCAGGGTGTTAGTAGCTAACACAATTCGCACTGAAGCTTTCTTT
CASRVLVANTIRTEAFF
>TRBV7-2|.|.|TRBJ2-1|18
TGTGCCAGCAGCTTATTTATCGCGGCCCACCCACCCTACAATGAGCAGTTCTTC
CASSLFIAAHPPYNEQFF
>TRBV6-1|.|TRBD1|TRBJ1-4|14
TGTGCCAGCATTCCGGGACAGGGAACTGAAAAACTGTTTTTT
CASIPGQGTEKLFF
>TRBV6-5|.|.|TRBJ2-5|16
TGTGCCAGCAGTTACACAAGGGACTTTCCGGAAGAGACCCAGTACTTC
CASSYTRDFPEETQYF
>TRBV6-5|.|TRBD1|TRBJ1-2|15
TGTGCCAGCAGTCCACGGACAGGGGGCAACTATGGCTACACCTTC
CASSPRTGGNYGYTF
>TRBV6-6|.|.|TRBJ1-2|12
TGTGCCAGCAGTTACTCGGGAAGAAAGGACTCCTTC
CASSYSGRKDSF
>TRBV5-1|.|TRBD1|TRBJ2-2|14
TGCGCCAGCAGCTTGGCAGGGGGCACCGGGGAGCTGTTTTTT
CASSLAGGTGELFF
>TRBV7-2|.|.|TRBJ2-3|14
TGTGCCAGCAGCATCACAGGGGGGGCAGATACGCAGTATTTT
CASSITGGADTQYF
>TRBV28|.|.|TRBJ2-7|14
TGTGCCAGCAGCTGGGACACAAGTTCCTACGAGCAGTACTTC
CASSWDTSSYEQYF
>TRBV9|.|TRBD2|TRBJ2-1|16
TGTGCCAGCAGCGTAGGGGCTAGCGGGGCCTACAATGAGCAGTTCTTC
CASSVGASGAYNEQFF
>TRBV2|.|TRBD1|TRBJ1-6|17
TGTGCCAGCAGTGAAGCGCTTCGAGGGACAGGGTACTCACCCCTCCACTTT
CASSEALRGTGYSPLHF
>TRBV6-1|.|.|TRBJ1-6|13
TGTGCCAGCAGGGGAGCGTATAATTCACCCCTCCACTTT
CASRGAYNSPLHF
>TRBV29-1|.|TRBD1|TRBJ1-2|12
TGCAGCGTCCAAGACAGGGTAGATGGCTACACCTTC
CSVQDRVDGYTF
>TRBV28|.|TRBD1|TRBJ1-2|14
TGTGCCAGCAGTACCGGGGACAGGCCGTATGGCTACACCTTC
CASSTGDRPYGYTF
>TRBV7-9|.|TRBD2|TRBJ2-1|14
TGTGCCAGCAGCTTGGAGGGACTAGCTAATGAGCAGTTCTTC
CASSLEGLANEQFF
>TRBV11-2|.|.|TRBJ2-1|11
TGTGCCAGCAGCTTAGAGCAGGAGCAGTTCTTC
CASSLEQEQFF
>TRBV6-6|.|TRBD1|TRBJ1-3|16
TGTGCCAGCCGGACAGGTCGGATACCTGCTGGAAACACCATATATTTT
CASRTGRIPAGNTIYF
>TRBV6-1|.|TRBD1|TRBJ2-2|14
TGTGCCGGTAAACAGGGGACGAACACCGGGGAGCTGTTTTTT
CAGKQGTNTGELFF
>TRBV27|once|.|TRBJ2-6|15
TGTGCCAGCAGTTTACTGGAGGCCGGGGCCAACGTCCTGACTTTC
CASSLLEAGANVLTF
>TRBV5-1|.|.|TRBJ2-2|12
TGCGCCAGCAGCCCTCTCACCGGGGAGCTGTTTTTT
CASSPLTGELFF
>TRBV7-3|.|.|TRBJ2-7|14
TGTGCCAGCAGCCCTACACAGGGCTCCTACGAGCAGTACTTC
CASSPTQGSYEQYF
>TRBV5-4|.|TRBD2|TRBJ2-2|15
TGTGCCAGCAGTCCCCGGGGGGGCCGCACCGGGGAGCTGTTTTTT
CASSPRGGRTGELFF
>TRBV20-1|few|.|TRBJ1-1|10
TGCAGTGCGAGAGAAGGGGGAGCTTTCTTT
CSAREGGAFF
>TRBV28|once|.|TRBJ2-1|15
TGTGCCAGCAGCAATCGCGGAATAGCCTACAATGAGCAGTTCTTC
CASSNRGIAYNEQFF
>TRBV4-3|.|TRBD2|TRBJ2-1|18
TGCGCCAGCAGCGCGATTACCTCCGGGACTAGCGGGTTCAATGAGCAGTTCTTC
CASSAITSGTSGFNEQFF
>TRBV19|few|TRBD2|TRBJ2-3|16
TGTGCCAGTAGTCCTGGGACTAGCGGGGGGAACCTAGCGCAGTATTTT
CASSPGTSGGNLAQYF
>TRBV5-5|.|.|TRBJ1-6|17
TGTGCCAGCAGCTTGTGGGGGGATACAGGAGTCAATTCACCCCTCCACTTT
CASSLWGDTGVNSPLHF
>TRBV7-9|.|.|TRBJ2-3|12
TGTGCCAGCAGCTTAGGCGGTAGTACGCAGTATTTT
CASSLGGSTQYF
>TRBV10-3|.|.|TRBJ2-7|11
TGTGCCACCACTTCCAACTACGAGCAGTACTTC
CATTSNYEQYF
>TRBV27|.|TRBD2|TRBJ2-1|14
TGTGCCAGCAGGGGACTAGCGGGGGGCGCTGAGCAGTTCTTC
CASRGLAGGAEQFF
>TRBV7-9|.|TRBD1|TRBJ1-1|14
TGTGCCAGCAGCCCACAGGGGGCTAGAACTGAAGCTTTCTTT
CASSPQGARTEAFF
>TRBV6-5|.|TRBD1|TRBJ2-7|13
TGTGCCACCAAGACGGACAGGTTCTACGAGCAGTACTTC
CATKTDRFYEQYF
>TRBV19|once|TRBD1|TRBJ2-7|13
TGTGCCAGTAGTCCTACAGGGGACTACGAGCAGTACTTC
CASSPTGDYEQYF
>TRBV29-1|.|TRBD1|TRBJ2-5|13
TGCAGCGCCGGGACAGGGAACCAAGAGACCCAGTACTTC
CSAGTGNQETQYF
>TRBV4-2|.|TRBD1|TRBJ2-1|18
TGTGCCAGCAGCCAATTGGGGGGGTGGGACAGGGGGTACAATGAGCAGTTCTTC
CASSQLGGWDRGYNEQFF
>TRBV11-2|.|TRBD2|TRBJ2-5|15
TGTGCCAGCAGCTTAAGCACGGGGGGTCAAGAGACCCAGTACTTC
CASSLSTGGQETQYF
>TRBV6-1|.|TRBD1|TRBJ2-2|15
TGTGCCAGCAACAGACAGGGATTAAACACCGGGGAGCTGTTTTTT
CASNRQGLNTGELFF
>TRBV5-6|.|TRBD2|TRBJ2-1|15
TGTGCCAGCGTTAGCGGGAAGAGCTCCTACAATGAGCAGTTCTTC
CASVSGKSSYNEQFF
>TRBV28|.|.|TRBJ1-2|14
TGTGCCAACTCAGGAGCCGGGACAAACTATGGCTACACCTTC
CANSGAGTNYGYTF
>TRBV9|.|.|TRBJ2-1|13
TGTGCCAGCTCGCGGAGCTCCTACAATGAGCAGTTCTTC
CASSRSSYNEQFF
>TRBV7-9|.|.|TRBJ2-1|14
TGTGCCAGCAGCTTCGGAGCTTCCTACAATGAGCAGTTCTTC
CASSFGASYNEQFF
>TRBV19|.|.|TRBJ2-1|15
TGTGCCAGTAGTACCGTCTTAGCGGCTTACAATGAGCAGTTCTTC
CASSTVLAAYNEQFF
>TRBV7-2|few|.|TRBJ2-7|16
TGTGCCAGCAGCTTAGCGTCCGGCCAGGGATTCTACGAGCAGTACTTC
CASSLASGQGFYEQYF
>TRBV6-5|.|.|TRBJ2-5|14
TGTGCCAGCAGTTACTCTTGGGCCGAAGAGACCCAGTACTTC
CASSYSWAEETQYF